This T cell receptor (beta chain) comes out of a study of identical twins. In this sample, this clonotype turned up a few times. This CDR3 has 15 residues. The germline gives CDR1 LGHNA, CDR2 YSLEER. The V and J ends lost 0 bases and 9 bases respectively, with 15 bases between them. TCRdb itself ran the 5' RACE reads through MiXCR, one entry per CDR3 protein. The sample shows about 470,000 distinct CDR3 sequences, roughly 26% of them seen only once. These same data were also listed under a study on T cells expressing NK-cell markers. That work states: The sequencing cohort of eight donors included seven HCMV-seropositive individuals and one seronegative individual.

The chain has TRBV4-3 and TRBJ2-4; no clear D. The receptor was derived from a woman under 30 in good health. The sample taken for sequencing was CD4+ T cells sorted from blood. CDR3 sequence: CASSQELSGRGIQYF. The CDR3 region has the DNA TGCGCCAGCAGCCAAGAACTCAGTGGCCGTGGCATTCAGTACTTC.